Each of the 7 T cell receptor beta chains below was sequenced from the same sample in a study of OX40 agonist ivuxolimab in advanced cancers. Assay: immunoSEQ multiplex PCR; the TCRdb copy retains only in-frame clones and omits some. The repertoire includes 75,000 to 80,000 clones, around 88% of them detected once, and about 0.73% sits in the top ten. The specimen was CD4+ or CD8+ T cells sorted from blood, collected in a trial of the OX40 agonist ivuxolimab. The source of these receptors is an adult with an advanced solid tumor such as melanoma, head and neck, liver or kidney cancer.

The chain joins TRBV6-6 to TRBJ2-1; D might be TRBD2 (7 bases). The CDR3 extends over 15 amino acids. Per the germline V gene, CDR1 is MNHNY and CDR2 is SVGAGI (reference sequence). Trimming left V 5 bases short and J 7 bases short, with 18 bases between. CDR3 sequence: CASSNGGGGMNEQFF. The CDR3, as DNA: TGTGCCAGCAGTAACGGGGGCGGGGGTATGAATGAGCAGTTCTTC.

V usage is TRBV6-5 and J usage is TRBJ2-1, with a tentative D call TRBD2 (5 bases). CDR1 and CDR2 (germline): MNHEY, SVGAGI. The CDR3 runs to 15 residues. V shed 9 bases and J shed 2 bases, with 17 bases lying between them. The CDR3 nucleotides read TGTGCCAGTGGCGAGCGGACGGTCACCTACAATGAGCAGTTCTTC. Protein sequence: CASGERTVTYNEQFF.

A few counts support this clone. The V gene is TRBV19, the J gene TRBJ1-2; 11 bases are a match to TRBD1. With V trimmed by 7 bases and J by 8 bases, 9 bases remained unmatched. This CDR3 contains 14 residues. The germline V gene encodes CDR1 LNHDA and CDR2 SQIVND (reference sequence). This CDR3 is CASTLDRGPRGYTF. In nucleotides, the CDR3 is TGTGCCAGTACCTTGGACAGGGGGCCCAGAGGCTACACCTTC.

Details on this clone: The sample holds other DNA sequences that translate to the same CDR3. V usage is TRBV5-1 and J usage is TRBJ2-2; weak D call: TRBD1 (6 bases). The CDR3 has 14 residues. The V gene's germline CDR1 is SGHRS and CDR2 YFSETQ. V was cut by 0 bases and J by 4 bases, with 7 bases left in between. CDR3 bases: TGCGCCAGCAGCTTGGGGGGGCGCACCGGGGAGCTGTTTTTT. Its translation is CASSLGGRTGELFF.

V is TRBV28 and J is TRBJ1-1, with D possibly TRBD1 on 6 matching bases. CDR1 and CDR2 (germline): MDHEN, SYDVKM. This CDR3 region has 15 residues. Trimming stripped 6 bases from V and 5 bases from J, with 19 bases between. The CDR3 coding sequence is TGTGCCAGCAGACCCGAACAGGGAATTCAGACTGAAGCTTTCTTT. It yields the protein CASRPEQGIQTEAFF. The variable domain in full, completed from reference TRBV28 and TRBJ1-1, reads DVKVTQSSRYLVKRTGEKVFLECVQDMDHENMFWYRQDPGLGLRLIYFSYDVKMKEKGDIPEGYSVSREKKERFSLILESASTNQTSMYLCASRPEQGIQTEAFFGQGTRLTVV.

The table lists this clone with a few counts. This CDR3 is CASSSYPNSPLHF. The CDR3 region has the DNA TGTGCCAGCAGTTCCTACCCTAATTCACCCCTCCACTTT. The genes are TRBV2 and TRBJ1-6; the D is unclear. The V gene's germline CDR1 is SNHLY and CDR2 FYNNEI. V lost 5 bases to trimming and J lost 6 bases, with 8 bases between them. The CDR3 runs 13 residues.

The genes are TRBV5-1 and TRBJ2-5; 16 bases align to TRBD2. There are 18 residues in the CDR3. Unmatched junction bases numbered 10, after V lost 4 bases and J lost 4 bases. Germline CDR1 and CDR2: SGHRS and YFSETQ. The CDR3 DNA reads TGCGCCAGCAGCGGGGGACTAGCGGGAGGGCCCGGAGGAGAGACCCAGTACTTC. Translated: CASSGGLAGGPGGETQYF.